The 23 T cell receptor beta chains presented below share a single source sample, sequenced in a study of blood T cell repertoires in COVID-19. Only in-frame clones appear in the TCRdb table, and some are missing; sequencing was by immunoSEQ multiplex PCR. This table holds under 200,000 clones, approximately 81% found once. The sample consisted of PBMCs or T cells enriched from blood (not recorded which). The receptors were gathered from a man between 60 and 70 years old who had recovered from COVID-19.

The chain employs TRBV29-1 and TRBJ2-2; 7 bases fit TRBD1. Germline trimming cut 7 bases from V and 2 bases from J; bases unmatched to any gene: 4. The length of the CDR3 is 13 residues. CDR1 is SQVTM, CDR2 ANQGSEA, per germline. CDR3 in amino acids: CSAGQVNTGELFF. Here the CDR3 DNA reads TGCAGCGCCGGACAGGTTAACACCGGGGAGCTGTTTTTT.

This clone was observed a handful of times. This chain uses TRBV4-1 with TRBJ2-1, with 7 nucleotides matching TRBD2. V lost 4 bases and J lost 2; bases outside the gene matches: 14. CDR3 length: 18 residues. Germline V CDR1 and CDR2: MGHRA, YSYEKL. DNA of the CDR3: TGCGCCAGCAGCCCCACGGGGAAAGCGGGGCGGGCCTACAATGAGCAGTTCTTC. Translating gives CASSPTGKAGRAYNEQFF.

This chain uses TRBV19 with TRBJ1-4, with D perhaps matching TRBD1 (5 bases). The length of the CDR3 is 16 residues. Germline values: CDR1 LNHDA, CDR2 SQIVND (reference sequence). Trimming pared 3 bases from V and 0 bases from J, leaving 11 bases between. The CDR3 region has the DNA TGTGCCAGTAGTATCGGCCAGGACACAACTAATGAAAAACTGTTTTTT. As protein: CASSIGQDTTNEKLFF.

To note about this clone: A junction end diverges from the germline sequence, so it may reflect a read error. The CDR3 loop is CASSSGDEQFF. In DNA form, the CDR3 reads TGTGCTAGCAGCTCGGGGGATGAGCAGTTCTTC. The chain is built from TRBV7-7 and TRBJ2-1, with D possibly matching TRBD2 (6 bases). The CDR3 is made up of 11 amino acids. In germline, CDR1 is SSHAT, CDR2 FNYEAQ (reference sequence).

V gene TRBV2 combines with J gene TRBJ2-1, with 8 bases matching TRBD1. The ends lost 7 bases at V and 7 bases at J; junction bases unmatched: 9. Germline assignment: CDR1 SNHLY and CDR2 FYNNEI. The CDR3 consists of 14 residues. DNA for the CDR3: TGTGCCAGCACCCCGGGACAGGCAACAAATGAGCAGTTCTTC. Protein sequence: CASTPGQATNEQFF.

The gene calls are TRBV28 and TRBJ2-3; 9 bases line up with TRBD1. With V trimmed by 6 bases and J by 4 bases, 5 bases remained unmatched. Germline CDR1 and CDR2: MDHEN and SYDVKM. The length of the CDR3 is 14 residues. The CDR3 nucleotides read TGTGCCAGCAGCTTACAGGGGGCTCCAGATACGCAGTATTTT. Translated: CASSLQGAPDTQYF.

V is TRBV2 and J is TRBJ1-1; the D is unclear. V lost 3 bases and J 4 bases, leaving 12 bases between the germline ends. Per germline, CDR1 SNHLY and CDR2 FYNNEI. This CDR3 comprises 14 residues. The CDR3 DNA reads TGTGCCAGCAGTGACAGCCATGCGGGCACTGAAGCTTTCTTT. Protein: CASSDSHAGTEAFF.

This chain connects TRBV18 to TRBJ1-2; D gene ambiguous. V lost 0 bases and J lost 4, with 15 bases in between. This CDR3 spans 16 amino acids. CDR1 and CDR2 from the germline V gene are KGHSH and LQKENI. DNA of the CDR3: TGTGCCAGCTCACCACCGTTCACTCAACCAAGCTATGGCTACACCTTC. Residues: CASSPPFTQPSYGYTF.

The V gene is TRBV13, the J gene TRBJ2-7, with TRBD1 matching 12 bases. The CDR3 consists of 15 residues. V shed 5 bases, J shed 3 bases, and the junction held 5 bases outside the gene matches. CDR1 and CDR2 (germline): PRHDT, FYEKMQ (reference sequence). The CDR3 reads CASSPGTGGIYEQYF. In DNA form, the CDR3 reads TGTGCCAGCAGCCCCGGGACAGGGGGCATCTACGAGCAGTACTTC.

The chain recombines TRBV29-1 with TRBJ2-5; 7 bases are shared with TRBD1. Germline assignment: CDR1 SQVTM and CDR2 ANQGSEA. The V and J ends lost 6 bases and 14 bases, in that order; junction bases with no gene match: 9. The length of the CDR3 is 10 residues. The CDR3 is CSVRDSLNYF. DNA for the CDR3: TGCAGCGTCCGGGACAGCCTAAACTACTTC.

The chain couples TRBV5-6 to TRBJ2-5; 7 bases are shared with TRBD1. V dropped 3 bases and J dropped 2; count of bases not matched to a gene: 4. The CDR3 spans 14 residues. The germline CDR1 and CDR2 sequences are SGHDT and YYEEEE. The CDR3 sequence is CASSWKGQQETQYF. CDR3 DNA sequence: TGTGCCAGCAGCTGGAAGGGACAGCAAGAGACCCAGTACTTC.

The chain couples TRBV15 to TRBJ2-7; 10 nucleotides line up with TRBD1. Looked up from germline, CDR1 is LNHNV and CDR2 is YYDKDF (reference sequence). The CDR3 covers 14 residues. V lost 3 bases, J lost 4 bases, and 3 bases stayed unmatched. CDR3: CATSSRDRGYEQYF. CDR3 nucleotides: TGTGCCACCAGCAGCCGGGACAGGGGATACGAGCAGTACTTC.

The chain recombines TRBV15 with TRBJ2-1, with a possible D match to TRBD2 (5 bases). The V gene lost 7 bases and the J gene lost 3 bases, with 13 bases spanning the gap. The CDR3 length is 14 residues. The germline V gene encodes CDR1 LNHNV and CDR2 YYDKDF (reference sequence). The CDR3 bases are TGTGCCACCACAGGAGGATCTCTCTACAATGAGCAGTTCTTC. It is translated as CATTGGSLYNEQFF.

This sequence joins TRBV3-1 (or the pseudogene TRBV3-2) and TRBJ2-7; 8 bases map to TRBD1. This CDR3 comprises 15 residues. J lost 3 bases, V lost 0 bases, and 4 bases had no gene match. Germline V gene data show CDR1 as LGHDT and CDR2 as YNNKEL (reference sequence). CDR3 sequence (DNA): TGTGCCAGCAGCCAAGAGTCACAGGGGGTCTACGAGCAGTACTTC. It specifies CASSQESQGVYEQYF.

The chain links TRBV5-1 to TRBJ2-2; 7 nucleotides agree with TRBD2. CDR1 is SGHRS and CDR2 is YFSETQ in the germline V gene. With V trimmed by 1 base and J by 5 bases, 5 bases remained unmatched. The length of the CDR3 is 15 residues. The CDR3 reads CASSLLAAGTGELFF. The CDR3 nucleotides are TGCGCCAGCAGCTTGTTGGCAGCGGGAACCGGGGAGCTGTTTTTT.

The chain has TRBV28 and TRBJ1-5; 7 bases fit TRBD1. This CDR3 is 13 amino acids long. The junction had 5 bases not matched to a gene; V was cut back by 5 bases and J by 7 bases. Germline V gene sequence: CDR1 MDHEN, CDR2 SYDVKM. CDR3: CASSRQGGQPQHF. The CDR3 DNA follows: TGTGCCAGCAGTCGACAGGGAGGACAGCCCCAGCATTTT.

V gene TRBV24-1 combines with J gene TRBJ1-4; 8 nucleotides match TRBD1. The CDR3 runs 15 residues. J gave up 6 bases and V 4 bases, and 6 bases lay outside the gene matches. The germline CDR1 and CDR2 sequences are KGHDR and SFDVKD. This CDR3 reads CATSESGGAYEKLFF. The CDR3 DNA reads as TGTGCCACCAGTGAGTCAGGGGGCGCATATGAAAAACTGTTTTTT.

On this clone itself: The sample holds other DNA sequences that translate to the same CDR3. The chain is built from TRBV28 and TRBJ2-5; 8 bases line up with TRBD1. V was pared by 6 bases and J by 3 bases, with 3 bases of the junction left unmatched. CDR1 is MDHEN, CDR2 SYDVKM, per germline. This CDR3 is 13 amino acids long. CDR3 amino acids: CASRKTGEETQYF. CDR3 sequence (DNA): TGTGCCAGCAGAAAGACAGGGGAAGAGACCCAGTACTTC.

The V and J genes are TRBV9 and TRBJ2-3, with TRBD2 matching 11 bases. This CDR3 region has 17 residues. After removal of 0 bases from V and 3 bases from J, the junction contained 6 bases not matched to a gene. Germline-derived CDR1 and CDR2 are SGDLS and YYNGEE. The chain's CDR3 is CASSVGASGGLTDTQYF. For the CDR3, the DNA is TGTGCCAGCAGCGTAGGAGCTAGCGGGGGGTTAACAGATACGCAGTATTTT.

This sequence joins TRBV25-1 and TRBJ2-2; D not certain. Deletions cut 1 base from V and 1 base from J, with 4 bases between. This CDR3 has 14 residues. Germline V CDR1 and CDR2: MGHDK, SYGVNS. CDR3 bases: TGTGCCAGCAGTGAATTGAGGAACACCGGGGAGCTGTTTTTT. Residues: CASSELRNTGELFF.

The chain is built from TRBV15 and TRBJ2-7, with 10 bases matching TRBD2. CDR3 length: 17 residues. CDR1 and CDR2 from the germline V gene are LNHNV and YYDKDF (reference sequence). The V and J ends lost 3 bases and 0 bases, in that order; junction bases with no gene match: 8. The CDR3 nucleotides are TGTGCCACCAGCAGGCCTAGCGGGAGTGTATCCTCCTACGAGCAGTACTTC. Translating it yields CATSRPSGSVSSYEQYF. The whole variable domain, filled in from reference TRBV15 and TRBJ2-7, reads DAMVIQNPRYQVTQFGKPVTLSCSQTLNHNVMYWYQQKSSQAPKLLFHYYDKDFNNEADTPDNFQSRRPNTSFCFLDIRSPGLGDTAMYLCATSRPSGSVSSYEQYFGPGTRLTVT.

The rearrangement joins TRBV5-1 to TRBJ1-5; unclear D gene. CDR3 size: 14 residues. Germline assignment: CDR1 SGHRS and CDR2 YFSETQ. The ends were cut back, 2 bases at V and 6 bases at J, with 12 bases in the middle. The CDR3 bases are TGCGCCAGCAGCTTCAGTGAATCGGGTCAGCCCCAGCATTTT. Its protein product is CASSFSESGQPQHF.

J is TRBJ2-2 and V is TRBV28; D possibly corresponds to TRBD2 (6 bases). The CDR3 extends over 18 amino acids. Germline CDR1 reads MDHEN; CDR2 reads SYDVKM. Trimming pared 6 bases from V and 0 bases from J, leaving 20 bases between. The CDR3 protein is CASRLGGRDWANTGELFF. For the CDR3, the DNA is TGTGCCAGCAGACTAGGAGGGAGAGACTGGGCGAACACCGGGGAGCTGTTTTTT. The full variable domain, in which reference TRBV28 and TRBJ2-2 provide the parts outside the CDR3, is DVKVTQSSRYLVKRTGEKVFLECVQDMDHENMFWYRQDPGLGLRLIYFSYDVKMKEKGDIPEGYSVSREKKERFSLILESASTNQTSMYLCASRLGGRDWANTGELFFGEGSRLTVL.